This TCR beta chain appears in the sequencing data of a study of post-analysis software for immune sequencing data. Study as a whole: Clinical courses comprised relapsing-remitting, secondary progressive and progressive-relapsing multiple sclerosis.

Study outcomes and limitations: The study found significantly lower normalized Chao1 diversity in multiple sclerosis patients than in controls. The five TRBV segments detected at higher frequency in patients than in controls included TRBV5-6, TRBV5-1 and TRBV20-1. Clustering by F measure revealed strong co-clustering among samples prepared together in one batch.

This clonotype was picked up one time. Its antigen is not known. Trimming took 4 bases from V and 3 from J, leaving 9 bases between them. Germline-derived CDR1 and CDR2 are KGHDR and SFDVKD. This CDR3 is 14 amino acids long. Unique molecular identifiers were built into the TCR beta cDNA libraries. MiXCR was run by TCRdb on the PCR reads, yielding one entry per CDR3 protein. The repertoire consists of about 820,000 distinct CDR3 sequences, with 53% occurring once and the leading ten covering 4% to 5.5%. The chain combines TRBV24-1 with TRBJ1-5; D is unclear. The receptor was derived from a girl aged 5-17 years with multiple sclerosis. The sample taken for sequencing was blood. The CDR3 nucleotides are TGTGCCACCAGTGACCGACCGAACAATCAGCCCCAGCATTTT. It is translated as CATSDRPNNQPQHF.